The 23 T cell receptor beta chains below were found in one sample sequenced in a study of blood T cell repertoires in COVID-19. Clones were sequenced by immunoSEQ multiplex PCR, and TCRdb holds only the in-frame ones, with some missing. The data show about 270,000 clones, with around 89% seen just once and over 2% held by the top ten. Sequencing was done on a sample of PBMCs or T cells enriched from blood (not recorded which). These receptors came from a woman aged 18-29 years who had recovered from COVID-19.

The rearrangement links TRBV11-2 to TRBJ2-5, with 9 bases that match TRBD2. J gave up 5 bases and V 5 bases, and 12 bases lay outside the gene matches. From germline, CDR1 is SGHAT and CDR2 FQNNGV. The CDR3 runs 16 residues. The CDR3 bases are TGTGCCAGCAGCCCCTCCGGGACTAGCCTCAGGGAGACCCAGTACTTC. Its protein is CASSPSGTSLRETQYF.

The CDR3 spells CASSPYLPGNNSPLHF. The CDR3 nucleotides read TGTGCCAGCTCACCGTATCTACCGGGGAATAATTCACCCCTCCACTTT. The V gene is TRBV18, the J gene TRBJ1-6, with unresolved D. V was clipped by 3 bases and J by 5 bases, with 14 bases between them. Germline V gives CDR1 KGHSH, CDR2 LQKENI. This CDR3 has 16 amino acids.

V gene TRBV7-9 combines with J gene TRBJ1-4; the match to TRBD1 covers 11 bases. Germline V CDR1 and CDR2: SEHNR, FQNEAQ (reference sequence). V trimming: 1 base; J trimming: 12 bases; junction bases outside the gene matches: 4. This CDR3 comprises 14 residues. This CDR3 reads CASSLEDRGPQLFF. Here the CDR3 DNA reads TGTGCCAGCAGCTTAGAGGACAGGGGGCCCCAACTGTTTTTT. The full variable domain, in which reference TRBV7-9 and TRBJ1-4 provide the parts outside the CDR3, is DTGVSQNPRHKITKRGQNVTFRCDPISEHNRLYWYRQTLGQGPEFLTYFQNEAQLEKSRLLSDRFSAERPKGSFSTLEIQRTEQGDSAMYLCASSLEDRGPQLFFGSGTQLSVL.

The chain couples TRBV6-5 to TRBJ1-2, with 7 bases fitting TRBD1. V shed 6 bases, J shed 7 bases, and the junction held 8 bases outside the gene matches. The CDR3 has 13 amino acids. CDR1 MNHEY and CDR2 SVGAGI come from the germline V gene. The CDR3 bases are TGTGCCAGCAGCCCCACAGGGGTCGCTGGCTACACCTTC. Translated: CASSPTGVAGYTF.

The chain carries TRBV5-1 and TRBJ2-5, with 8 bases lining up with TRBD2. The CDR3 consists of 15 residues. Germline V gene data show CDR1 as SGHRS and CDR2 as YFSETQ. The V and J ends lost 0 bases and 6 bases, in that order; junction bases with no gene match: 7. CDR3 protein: CASSLGPSGSKTQYF. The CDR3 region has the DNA TGCGCCAGCAGCTTGGGTCCTAGCGGGTCAAAGACCCAGTACTTC.

CDR3 DNA sequence: TGTGCCAGCAGCTTGGACAGAACTTATAGCAATCAGCCCCAGCATTTT. Protein product: CASSLDRTYSNQPQHF. The chain couples TRBV5-5 to TRBJ1-5; D not resolved. CDR3 length: 16 residues. Germline assignment: CDR1 SGHKS and CDR2 YYEKEE (reference sequence). Trimming left V 0 bases short and J 0 bases short, with 10 bases between. Based on the CDR3 plus reference TRBV5-5 and TRBJ1-5, the full variable domain is DAGVTQSPTHLIKTRGQQVTLRCSPISGHKSVSWYQQVLGQGPQFIFQYYEKEERGRGNFPDRFSARQFPNYSSELNVNALLLGDSALYLCASSLDRTYSNQPQHFGDGTRLSIL.

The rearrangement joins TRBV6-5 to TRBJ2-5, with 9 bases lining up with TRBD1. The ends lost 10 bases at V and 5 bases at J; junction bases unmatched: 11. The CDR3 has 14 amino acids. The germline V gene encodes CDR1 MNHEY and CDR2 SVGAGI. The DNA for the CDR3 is TGTGCCATGTCCAAGACAGGGGGGGTGGAGACCCAGTACTTC. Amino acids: CAMSKTGGVETQYF.

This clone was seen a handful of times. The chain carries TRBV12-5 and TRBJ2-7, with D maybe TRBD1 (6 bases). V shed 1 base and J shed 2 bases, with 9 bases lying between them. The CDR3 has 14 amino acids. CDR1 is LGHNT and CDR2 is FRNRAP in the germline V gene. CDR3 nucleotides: TGTGCTAGTGGTTTGGGACAGGCGACCTACGAGCAGTACTTC. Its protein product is CASGLGQATYEQYF.

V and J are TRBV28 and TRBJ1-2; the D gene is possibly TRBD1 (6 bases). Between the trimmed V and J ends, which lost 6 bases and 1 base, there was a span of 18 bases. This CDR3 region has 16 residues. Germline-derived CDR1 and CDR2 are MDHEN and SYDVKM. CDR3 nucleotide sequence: TGTGCCAGCAGCACGAGAAAACAGGGATTTAACTATGGCTACACCTTC. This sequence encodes CASSTRKQGFNYGYTF.

The CDR3, as DNA: TGTGCCAGCAGCCTTACTGCCCCCGGGTCGGGTTTCCACGAGCAGTACTTC. It specifies CASSLTAPGSGFHEQYF. This chain links TRBV3-1 (or the pseudogene TRBV3-2) with TRBJ2-7; D gene unclear. The ends were cut back, 4 bases at V and 5 bases at J, with 24 bases in the middle. Germline loops: CDR1 LGHDT, CDR2 YNNKEL (reference sequence). The CDR3 extends over 17 amino acids.

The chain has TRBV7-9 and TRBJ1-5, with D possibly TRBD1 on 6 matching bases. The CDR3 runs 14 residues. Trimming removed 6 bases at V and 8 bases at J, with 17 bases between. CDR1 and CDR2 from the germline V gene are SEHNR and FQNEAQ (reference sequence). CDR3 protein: CASRHRENREPQHF. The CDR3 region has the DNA TGTGCCAGCAGGCACAGGGAAAATCGGGAGCCCCAGCATTTT.

The CDR3: CASSYLGGVGEKLFF. The CDR3 DNA reads as TGTGCCAGCAGCTACTTAGGAGGGGTGGGTGAAAAACTGTTTTTT. This chain links TRBV28 with TRBJ1-4; the D gene is possibly TRBD1 (5 bases). Trimming shortened V by 6 bases and J by 7 bases, and 18 bases separated the two germline ends. Germline CDR1 and CDR2: MDHEN and SYDVKM. This CDR3 region has 15 residues.

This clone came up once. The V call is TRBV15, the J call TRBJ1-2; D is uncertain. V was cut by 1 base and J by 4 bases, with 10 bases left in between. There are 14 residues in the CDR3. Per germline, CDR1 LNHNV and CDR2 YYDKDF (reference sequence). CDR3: CATSRGDTFYGYTF. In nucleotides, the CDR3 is TGTGCCACCAGCAGAGGAGACACTTTCTATGGCTACACCTTC. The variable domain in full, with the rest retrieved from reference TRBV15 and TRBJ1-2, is DAMVIQNPRYQVTQFGKPVTLSCSQTLNHNVMYWYQQKSSQAPKLLFHYYDKDFNNEADTPDNFQSRRPNTSFCFLDIRSPGLGDTAMYLCATSRGDTFYGYTFGSGTRLTVV.

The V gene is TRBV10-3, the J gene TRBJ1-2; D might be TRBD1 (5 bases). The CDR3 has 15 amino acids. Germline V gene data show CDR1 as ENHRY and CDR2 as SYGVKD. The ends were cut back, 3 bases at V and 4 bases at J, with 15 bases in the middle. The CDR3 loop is CAISDLGRAPYGYTF. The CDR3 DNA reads TGTGCCATCAGTGATCTGGGCAGGGCGCCCTATGGCTACACCTTC.

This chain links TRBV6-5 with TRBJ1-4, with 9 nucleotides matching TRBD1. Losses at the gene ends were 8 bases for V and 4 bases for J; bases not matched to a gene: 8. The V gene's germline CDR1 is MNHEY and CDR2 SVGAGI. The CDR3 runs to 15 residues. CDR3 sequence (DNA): TGTGCCAGCCGGACGGGACAGGGACTTAATGAAAAACTGTTTTTT. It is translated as CASRTGQGLNEKLFF.

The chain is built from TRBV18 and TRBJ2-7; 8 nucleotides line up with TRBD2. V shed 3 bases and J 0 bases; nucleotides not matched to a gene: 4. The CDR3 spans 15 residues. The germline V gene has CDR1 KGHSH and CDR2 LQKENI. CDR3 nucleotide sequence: TGTGCCAGCTCACCCCTCACTAGCGGCTCCTACGAGCAGTACTTC. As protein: CASSPLTSGSYEQYF. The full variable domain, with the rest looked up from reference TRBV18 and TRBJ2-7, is NAGVMQNPRHLVRRRGQEARLRCSPMKGHSHVYWYRQLPEEGLKFMVYLQKENIIDESGMPKERFSAEFPKEGPSILRIQQVVRGDSAAYFCASSPLTSGSYEQYFGPGTRLTVT.

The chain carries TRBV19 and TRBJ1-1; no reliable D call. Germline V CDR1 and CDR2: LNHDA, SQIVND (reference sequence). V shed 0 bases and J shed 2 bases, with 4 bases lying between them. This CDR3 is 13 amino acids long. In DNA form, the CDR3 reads TGTGCCAGTAGTATAGATCGTAACACTGAAGCTTTCTTT. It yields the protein CASSIDRNTEAFF.

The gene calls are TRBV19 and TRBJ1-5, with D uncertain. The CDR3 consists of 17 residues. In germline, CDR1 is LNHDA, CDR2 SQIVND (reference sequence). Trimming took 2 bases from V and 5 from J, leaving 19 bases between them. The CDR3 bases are TGTGCCAGTAGTATACCCCCAGGCCTAAGAGTCGATCAGCCCCAGCATTTT. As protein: CASSIPPGLRVDQPQHF.

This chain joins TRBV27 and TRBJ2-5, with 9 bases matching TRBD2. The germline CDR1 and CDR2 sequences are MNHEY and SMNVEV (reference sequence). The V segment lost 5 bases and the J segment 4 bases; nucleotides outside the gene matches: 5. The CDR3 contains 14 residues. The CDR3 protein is CASSPGLAPETQYF. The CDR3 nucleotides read TGTGCCAGCAGTCCCGGACTAGCGCCAGAGACCCAGTACTTC.

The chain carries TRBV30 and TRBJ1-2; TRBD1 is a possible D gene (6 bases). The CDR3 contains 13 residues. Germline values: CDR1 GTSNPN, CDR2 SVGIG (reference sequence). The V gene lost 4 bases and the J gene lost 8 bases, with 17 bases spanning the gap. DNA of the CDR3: TGTGCCTGGACTCCACAGGGCAGGTTAGGCTACACCTTC. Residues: CAWTPQGRLGYTF.

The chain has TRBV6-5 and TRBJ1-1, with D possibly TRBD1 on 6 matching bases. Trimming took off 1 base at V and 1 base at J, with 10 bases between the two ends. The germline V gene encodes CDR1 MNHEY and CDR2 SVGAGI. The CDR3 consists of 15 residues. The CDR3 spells CASSYLQGTNTEAFF. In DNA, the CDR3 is TGTGCCAGCAGTTACTTACAGGGTACGAACACTGAAGCTTTCTTT.

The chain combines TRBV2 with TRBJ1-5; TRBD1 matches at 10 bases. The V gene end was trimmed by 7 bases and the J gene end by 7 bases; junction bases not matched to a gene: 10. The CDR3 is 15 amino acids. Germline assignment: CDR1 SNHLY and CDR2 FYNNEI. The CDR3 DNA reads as TGTGCCAGCATTATGGACAGGGGGAATGGACAGCCCCAGCATTTT. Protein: CASIMDRGNGQPQHF. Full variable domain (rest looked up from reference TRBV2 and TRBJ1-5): EPEVTQTPSHQVTQMGQEVILRCVPISNHLYFYWYRQILGQKVEFLVSFYNNEISEKSEIFDDQFSVERPDGSNFTLKIRSTKLEDSAMYFCASIMDRGNGQPQHFGDGTRLSIL.

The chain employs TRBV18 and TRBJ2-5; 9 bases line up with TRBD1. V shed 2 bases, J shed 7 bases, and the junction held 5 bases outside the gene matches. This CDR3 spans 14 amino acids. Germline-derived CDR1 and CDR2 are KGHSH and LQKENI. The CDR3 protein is CASSPRDREVTQYF. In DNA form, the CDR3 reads TGTGCCAGCTCACCAAGGGACAGGGAGGTGACCCAGTACTTC.